This TCR beta chain was profiled in a study of T cell responses to AZD1222 COVID-19 vaccine. A word on this clone: As yet, its antigen is unknown.

Study-wide findings and caveats: CD4 TCRs linked to vaccination spanned spike, dominating at 160-218 and 743-854. Sampling that yielded the repertoires occurred only after the peak T cell response. Donors were largely white British and mainly female; clonal diversity was possibly underestimated.

V trimming: 5 bases; J trimming: 2 bases; junction bases outside the gene matches: 7. Germline V gene lookup returns CDR1 MDHEN and CDR2 SYDVKM. The CDR3 is made up of 16 amino acids. Method: immunoSEQ multiplex PCR; TCRdb's copy keeps in-frame clones and lacks some. This table holds over 100,000 clones, around 90% found once. The V and J genes are TRBV28 and TRBJ2-1, with TRBD2 matching over 9 bases. The sequencing used peripheral blood, collected on day 0 of AZD1222 vaccination. The origin of this receptor is an adult in good health. The CDR3 region is CASSAGAGGTYNEQFF. The CDR3 nucleotides are TGTGCCAGCAGTGCCGGCGCGGGGGGGACCTACAATGAGCAGTTCTTC.